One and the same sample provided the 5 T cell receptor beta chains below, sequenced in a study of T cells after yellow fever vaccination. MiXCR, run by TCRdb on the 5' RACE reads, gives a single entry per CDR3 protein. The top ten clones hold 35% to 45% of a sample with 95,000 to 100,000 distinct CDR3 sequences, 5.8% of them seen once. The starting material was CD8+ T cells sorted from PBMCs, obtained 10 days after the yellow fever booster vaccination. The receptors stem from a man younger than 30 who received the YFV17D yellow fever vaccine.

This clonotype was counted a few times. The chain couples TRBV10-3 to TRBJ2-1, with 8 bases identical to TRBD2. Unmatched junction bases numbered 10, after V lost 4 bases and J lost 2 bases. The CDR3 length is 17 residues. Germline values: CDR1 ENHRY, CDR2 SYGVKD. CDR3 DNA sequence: TGTGCCATCAGTGCGGGGATAGCGGGGACCCCCTACAATGAGCAGTTCTTC. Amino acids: CAISAGIAGTPYNEQFF.

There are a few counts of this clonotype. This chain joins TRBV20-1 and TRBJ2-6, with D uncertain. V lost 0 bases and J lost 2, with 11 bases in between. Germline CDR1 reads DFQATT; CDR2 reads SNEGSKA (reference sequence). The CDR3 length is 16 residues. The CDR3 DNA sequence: TGCAGTGCTAGAGATTTTCAAGGAGCTGGGGCCAACGTCCTGACTTTC. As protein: CSARDFQGAGANVLTF.

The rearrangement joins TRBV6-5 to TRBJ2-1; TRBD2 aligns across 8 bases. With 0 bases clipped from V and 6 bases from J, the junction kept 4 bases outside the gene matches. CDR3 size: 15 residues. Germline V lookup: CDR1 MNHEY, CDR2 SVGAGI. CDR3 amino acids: CASSYSTSVTNEQFF. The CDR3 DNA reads TGTGCCAGCAGTTACTCGACTAGCGTTACCAATGAGCAGTTCTTC.

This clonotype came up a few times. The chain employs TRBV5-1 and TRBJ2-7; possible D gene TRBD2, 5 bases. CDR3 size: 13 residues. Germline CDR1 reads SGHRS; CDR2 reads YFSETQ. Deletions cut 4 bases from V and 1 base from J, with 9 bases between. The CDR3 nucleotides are TGCGCCAGCAGCCTCCGGGGTTCCTACGAGCAGTACTTC. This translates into CASSLRGSYEQYF.

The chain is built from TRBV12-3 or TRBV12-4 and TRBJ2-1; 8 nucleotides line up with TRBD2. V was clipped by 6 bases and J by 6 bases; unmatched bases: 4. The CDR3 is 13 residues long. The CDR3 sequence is CASSRTSSNEQFF. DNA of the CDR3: TGTGCCAGCAGCCGGACTAGCTCCAATGAGCAGTTCTTC.